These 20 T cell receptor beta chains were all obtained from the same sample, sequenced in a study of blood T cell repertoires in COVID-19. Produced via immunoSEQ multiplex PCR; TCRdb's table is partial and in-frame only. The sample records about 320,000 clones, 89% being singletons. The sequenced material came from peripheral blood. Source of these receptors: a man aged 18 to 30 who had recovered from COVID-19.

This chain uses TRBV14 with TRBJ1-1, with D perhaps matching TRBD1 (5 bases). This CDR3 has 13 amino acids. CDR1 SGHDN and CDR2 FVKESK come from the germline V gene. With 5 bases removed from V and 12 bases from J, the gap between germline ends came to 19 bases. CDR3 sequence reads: CASSDGPGGGSFF. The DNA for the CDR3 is TGTGCCAGCAGCGACGGGCCCGGCGGGGGATCTTTCTTT.

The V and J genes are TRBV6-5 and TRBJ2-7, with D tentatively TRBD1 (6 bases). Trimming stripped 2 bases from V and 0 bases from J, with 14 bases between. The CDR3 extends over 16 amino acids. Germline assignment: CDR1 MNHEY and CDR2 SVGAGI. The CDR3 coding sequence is TGTGCCAGCAGTTACCCCCCAGGGGAAATCTCCTACGAGCAGTACTTC. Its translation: CASSYPPGEISYEQYF.

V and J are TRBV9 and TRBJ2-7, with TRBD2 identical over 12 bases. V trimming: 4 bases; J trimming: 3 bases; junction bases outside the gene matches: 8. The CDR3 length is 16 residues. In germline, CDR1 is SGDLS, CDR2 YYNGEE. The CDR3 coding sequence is TGTGCCAGCAGCTCCCCTACTAGCGGGGGGAACTACGAGCAGTACTTC. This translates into CASSSPTSGGNYEQYF.

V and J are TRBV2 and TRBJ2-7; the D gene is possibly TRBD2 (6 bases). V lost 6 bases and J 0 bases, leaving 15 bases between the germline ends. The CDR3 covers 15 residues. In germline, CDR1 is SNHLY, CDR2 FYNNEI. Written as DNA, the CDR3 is TGTGCCAGCAGGAAGGAGGGGCCCAGCTCCTACGAGCAGTACTTC. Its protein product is CASRKEGPSSYEQYF.

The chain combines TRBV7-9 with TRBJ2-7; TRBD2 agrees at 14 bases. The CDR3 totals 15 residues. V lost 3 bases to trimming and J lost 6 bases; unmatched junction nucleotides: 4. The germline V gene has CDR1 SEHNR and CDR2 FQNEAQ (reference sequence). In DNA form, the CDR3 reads TGTGCCAGCAGCTTGGGACTAGCGGGAGTCTCCGAGCAGTACTTC. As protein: CASSLGLAGVSEQYF. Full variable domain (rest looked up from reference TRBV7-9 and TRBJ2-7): DTGVSQNPRHKITKRGQNVTFRCDPISEHNRLYWYRQTLGQGPEFLTYFQNEAQLEKSRLLSDRFSAERPKGSFSTLEIQRTEQGDSAMYLCASSLGLAGVSEQYFGPGTRLTVT.

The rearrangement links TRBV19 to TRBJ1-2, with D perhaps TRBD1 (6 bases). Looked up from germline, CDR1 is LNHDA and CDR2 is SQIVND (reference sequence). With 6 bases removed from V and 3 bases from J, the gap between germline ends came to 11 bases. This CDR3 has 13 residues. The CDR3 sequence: CASSPGGHYGYTF. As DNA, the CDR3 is TGTGCCAGTAGCCCCGGGGGGCACTATGGCTACACCTTC.

The CDR3 is CASSLTSGNTIYF. CDR3 nucleotide sequence: TGTGCCAGCAGTCTAACCTCTGGAAACACCATATATTTT. This rearrangement joins TRBV4-2 to TRBJ1-3; D gene ambiguous. Germline assignment: CDR1 LGHNA and CDR2 YNFKEQ. V lost 6 bases, J lost 0 bases, and 6 bases lay in between. CDR3 size: 13 residues.

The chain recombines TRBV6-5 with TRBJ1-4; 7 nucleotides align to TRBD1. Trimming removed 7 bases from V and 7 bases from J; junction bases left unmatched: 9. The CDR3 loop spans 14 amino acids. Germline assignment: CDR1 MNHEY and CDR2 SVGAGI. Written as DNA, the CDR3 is TGTGCCAGCAATACAGCAGGGGGAGGTGAAAAACTGTTTTTT. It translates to CASNTAGGGEKLFF.

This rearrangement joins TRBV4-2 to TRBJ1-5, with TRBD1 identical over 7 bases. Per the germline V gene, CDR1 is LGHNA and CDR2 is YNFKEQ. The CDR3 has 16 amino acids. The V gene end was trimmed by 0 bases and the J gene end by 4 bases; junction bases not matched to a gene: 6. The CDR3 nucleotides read TGTGCCAGCAGCCAAGAGGGGGGACAGCCAAATCAGCCCCAGCATTTT. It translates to CASSQEGGQPNQPQHF.

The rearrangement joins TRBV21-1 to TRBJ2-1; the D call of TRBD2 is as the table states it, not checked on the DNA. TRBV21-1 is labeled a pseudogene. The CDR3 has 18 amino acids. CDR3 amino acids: CASSKRSSGERTLNEQFF. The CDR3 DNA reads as TGTGCCAGCAGCAAAAGGTCTAGCGGGGAGCGCACGCTAAATGAGCAGTTCTTC.

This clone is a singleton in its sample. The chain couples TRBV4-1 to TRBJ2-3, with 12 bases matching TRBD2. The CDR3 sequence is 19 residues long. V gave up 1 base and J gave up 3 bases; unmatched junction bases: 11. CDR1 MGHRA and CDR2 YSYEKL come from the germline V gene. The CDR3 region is CASSQGSSGRAGATDTQYF. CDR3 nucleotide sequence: TGCGCCAGCAGCCAAGGGTCTAGCGGGAGGGCCGGAGCGACAGATACGCAGTATTTT.

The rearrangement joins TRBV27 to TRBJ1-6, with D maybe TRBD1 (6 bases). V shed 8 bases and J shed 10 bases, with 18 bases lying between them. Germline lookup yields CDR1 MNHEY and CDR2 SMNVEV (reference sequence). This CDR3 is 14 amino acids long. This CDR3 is CASGIQGFQSPLHF. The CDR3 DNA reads TGTGCCAGCGGTATACAGGGTTTTCAGTCACCCCTCCACTTT.

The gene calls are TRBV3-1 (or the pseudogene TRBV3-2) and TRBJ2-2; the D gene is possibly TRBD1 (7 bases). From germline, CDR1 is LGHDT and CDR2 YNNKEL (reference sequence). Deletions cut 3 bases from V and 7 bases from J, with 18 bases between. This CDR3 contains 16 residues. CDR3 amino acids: CASSQAGQPSGGELFF. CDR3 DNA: TGTGCCAGCAGCCAGGCGGGACAGCCCTCGGGCGGGGAGCTGTTTTTT.

This CDR3 reads CASSPSGGAGAIDTQYF. Written as DNA, the CDR3 is TGTGCCAGCTCACCCTCCGGAGGAGCGGGGGCAATAGATACGCAGTATTTT. The genes are TRBV18 and TRBJ2-3; 8 bases map to TRBD2. Germline loops: CDR1 KGHSH, CDR2 LQKENI. The CDR3 runs to 17 residues. J gave up 5 bases and V 3 bases, and 13 bases lay outside the gene matches. The whole variable domain, remainder taken from reference TRBV18 and TRBJ2-3, is NAGVMQNPRHLVRRRGQEARLRCSPMKGHSHVYWYRQLPEEGLKFMVYLQKENIIDESGMPKERFSAEFPKEGPSILRIQQVVRGDSAAYFCASSPSGGAGAIDTQYFGPGTRLTVL.

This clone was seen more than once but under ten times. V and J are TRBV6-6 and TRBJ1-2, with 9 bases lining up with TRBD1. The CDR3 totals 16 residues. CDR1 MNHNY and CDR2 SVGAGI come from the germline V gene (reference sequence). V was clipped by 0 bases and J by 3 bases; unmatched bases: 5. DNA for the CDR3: TGTGCCAGCAGTTACTCACCGGGACAGGGAGACTATGGCTACACCTTC. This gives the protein CASSYSPGQGDYGYTF.

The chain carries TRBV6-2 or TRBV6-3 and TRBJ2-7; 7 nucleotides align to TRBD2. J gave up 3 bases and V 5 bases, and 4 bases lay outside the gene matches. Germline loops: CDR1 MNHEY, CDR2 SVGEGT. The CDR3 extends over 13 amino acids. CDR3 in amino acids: CASSLGGGYEQYF. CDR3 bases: TGTGCCAGCAGTCTGGGGGGGGGCTACGAGCAGTACTTC.

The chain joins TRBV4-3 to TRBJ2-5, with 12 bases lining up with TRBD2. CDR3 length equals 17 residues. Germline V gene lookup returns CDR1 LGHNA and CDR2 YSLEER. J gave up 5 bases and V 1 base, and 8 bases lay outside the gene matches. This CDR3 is CASSQVAASGGAETQYF. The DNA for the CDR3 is TGCGCCAGCAGCCAAGTCGCGGCTAGCGGGGGGGCGGAGACCCAGTACTTC.

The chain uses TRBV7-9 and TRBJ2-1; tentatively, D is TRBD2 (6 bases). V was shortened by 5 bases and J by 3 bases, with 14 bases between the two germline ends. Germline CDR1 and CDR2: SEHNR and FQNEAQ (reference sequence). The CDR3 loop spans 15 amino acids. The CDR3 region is CASSPRGALYNEQFF. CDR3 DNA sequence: TGTGCCAGCAGCCCCCGCGGGGCCCTCTACAATGAGCAGTTCTTC.

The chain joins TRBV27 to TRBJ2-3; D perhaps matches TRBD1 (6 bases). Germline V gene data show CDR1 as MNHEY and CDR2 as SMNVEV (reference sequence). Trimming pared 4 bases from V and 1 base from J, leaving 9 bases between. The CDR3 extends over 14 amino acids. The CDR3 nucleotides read TGTGCCAGCAGTTGGGGGCGACGCACAGATACGCAGTATTTT. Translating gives CASSWGRRTDTQYF.

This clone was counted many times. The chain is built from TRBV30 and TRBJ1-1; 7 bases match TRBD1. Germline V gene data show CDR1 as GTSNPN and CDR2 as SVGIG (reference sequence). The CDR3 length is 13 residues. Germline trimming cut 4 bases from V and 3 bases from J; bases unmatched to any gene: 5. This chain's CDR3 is CAWTRGADTEAFF. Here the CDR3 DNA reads TGTGCCTGGACCAGGGGGGCGGACACTGAAGCTTTCTTT.